What follows are 27 T cell receptor beta chains derived from one specimen sequenced in a study of T-cell reconstitution after alpha-beta-depleted transplantation in children. Study conclusions and caveats: A year post-transplant, T-cell counts and diversity derived mostly from newly produced T cells.

Their specific antigens are unknown. Unique molecular identifiers were used to barcode this TCRbeta library. One entry per CDR3 protein results from TCRdb running MiXCR on the PCR reads. This table holds about 290,000 distinct CDR3 sequences, almost 8% found once. The specimen comprised peripheral blood, sampled 360 days after TCRalphabeta/CD19-depleted stem cell transplant. The receptor set was obtained from a female patient aged 2-9 years who had a stem cell transplant for Fanconi anemia, so the T cells may come from the graft donor.

This rearrangement joins TRBV7-3 to TRBJ2-2; 7 nucleotides align to TRBD1. CDR3 length: 15 residues. Germline lookup yields CDR1 SGHTA and CDR2 FQGTGA. After removal of 0 bases from V and 5 bases from J, the junction contained 3 bases not matched to a gene. CDR3 loop: CASSLTGGRTGELFF. The CDR3 nucleotides read TGTGCCAGCAGCTTAACAGGGGGCAGGACCGGGGAGCTGTTTTTT.

Here the CDR3 reads CASSFTGIGETQYF. Written as DNA, the CDR3 is TGTGCCAGCAGTTTTACAGGGATTGGGGAGACCCAGTACTTC. This rearrangement joins TRBV2 to TRBJ2-5; tentative D call: TRBD1 (6 bases). CDR1 SNHLY and CDR2 FYNNEI come from the germline V gene. The CDR3 contains 14 residues. V lost 5 bases to trimming and J lost 5 bases, with 15 bases between them.

This clonotype was seen repeatedly, ten times or more. The genes are TRBV13 and TRBJ1-2, with D tentatively TRBD1 (6 bases). The CDR3 has 14 amino acids. The germline V gene encodes CDR1 PRHDT and CDR2 FYEKMQ (reference sequence). V was pared by 6 bases and J by 2 bases, with 13 bases between. The DNA of the CDR3 is TGTGCCAGCAGTTCTATAGACAGGAACTATGGCTACACCTTC. It is translated as CASSSIDRNYGYTF.

This clonotype was detected many times. The rearrangement joins TRBV9 to TRBJ2-1; perhaps TRBD2 as D (5 bases). Germline assignment: CDR1 SGDLS and CDR2 YYNGEE. V dropped 4 bases and J dropped 0 bases, with 11 bases sitting between them. The CDR3 has 15 residues. The CDR3 coding sequence is TGTGCCAGCAGCCCCAGCGGCCTCTCCTACAATGAGCAGTTCTTC. It specifies CASSPSGLSYNEQFF.

The genes are TRBV10-2 and TRBJ1-5, with D possibly being TRBD1 (6 bases). This CDR3 is built from 13 residues. Trimming left V 3 bases short and J 8 bases short, with 11 bases between. CDR1 is WSHSY, CDR2 SAAADI, per germline. The CDR3 here is CASSDRGKEPQHF. The CDR3 DNA follows: TGCGCCAGCAGTGATAGGGGGAAAGAGCCCCAGCATTTT.

This clonotype was seen repeatedly, ten times or more. CDR3 DNA sequence: TGTGCCAGCAGACCCGGACTAGCGGGGGGGCCTGAGTTCTTC. As protein: CASRPGLAGGPEFF. This chain connects TRBV28 to TRBJ2-1, with 15 bases identical to TRBD2. The CDR3 contains 14 residues. J gave up 14 bases and V 6 bases, and 8 bases lay outside the gene matches. Germline V CDR1 and CDR2: MDHEN, SYDVKM.

V and J are TRBV7-6 and TRBJ1-5, with D unresolved. Germline-derived CDR1 and CDR2 are SGHVS and FNYEAQ. V lost 1 base to trimming and J lost 3 bases, with 7 bases between them. CDR3 size: 14 residues. The CDR3 DNA reads as TGTGCCAGCAGCTTAGGGCCCGTCAATCAGCCCCAGCATTTT. It codes for CASSLGPVNQPQHF.

This clonotype occurred many times. The chain links TRBV7-9 to TRBJ2-1; the D is unclear. The CDR3 extends over 14 amino acids. Per germline, CDR1 SEHNR and CDR2 FQNEAQ (reference sequence). V shed 5 bases and J shed 5 bases, with 13 bases lying between them. This CDR3 is CASSRSDGNNEQFF. DNA for the CDR3: TGTGCCAGCAGCCGTTCGGACGGTAACAATGAGCAGTTCTTC.

This clonotype was picked up a small number of times. This chain joins TRBV10-3 and TRBJ2-3, with D perhaps TRBD1 (6 bases). This CDR3 is 16 amino acids long. Germline V gene sequence: CDR1 ENHRY, CDR2 SYGVKD. Trimming shortened V by 3 bases and J by 2 bases, and 15 bases separated the two germline ends. CDR3 loop: CAISEKETGSTDTQYF. The CDR3, as DNA: TGTGCCATCAGTGAAAAGGAGACAGGATCCACAGATACGCAGTATTTT.

The rearrangement links TRBV6-1 to TRBJ1-2, with 10 nucleotides matching TRBD1. The CDR3 covers 15 residues. Germline trimming cut 5 bases from V and 6 bases from J; bases unmatched to any gene: 9. Germline CDR1 MNHNS, CDR2 SASEGT. The CDR3 nucleotides read TGTGCCAGCAGTCGGCCGACAGGGGGCATGAATGGCTACACCTTC. Its translation: CASSRPTGGMNGYTF.

The CDR3 spells CASSQRGGEDQPQHF. The CDR3 nucleotides are TGTGCCAGCAGCCAACGGGGGGGGGAAGATCAGCCCCAGCATTTT. The V call is TRBV7-9, the J call TRBJ1-5, with a tentative D call TRBD1 (5 bases). V was shortened by 5 bases and J by 5 bases, with 16 bases between the two germline ends. The germline V gene encodes CDR1 SEHNR and CDR2 FQNEAQ (reference sequence). This CDR3 has 15 residues.

CDR3 DNA sequence: TGTGCCAGCAGTGCTGTGGGTTGGGCGAACACTGAAGCTTTCTTT. Translated: CASSAVGWANTEAFF. The genes are TRBV6-1 and TRBJ1-1; no clear D. The germline CDR1 and CDR2 sequences are MNHNS and SASEGT. Trimming stripped 4 bases from V and 1 base from J, with 13 bases between. This CDR3 has 15 amino acids.

This clonotype has a count of ten or more. The chain uses TRBV29-1 and TRBJ1-1; possible D gene TRBD1, 5 bases. CDR3 size: 12 residues. Germline CDR1 is SQVTM and CDR2 is ANQGSEA. The DNA of the CDR3 is TGCAGTATTCGGGGCCTTACCACTGAAGCTTTCTTT. Translation: CSIRGLTTEAFF.

The sample holds many counts of this clonotype. The chain employs TRBV29-1 and TRBJ2-5; D call uncertain. CDR3 length: 13 residues. Trimming cost V 4 bases and J 4 bases, with 13 bases left between them. The germline gives CDR1 SQVTM, CDR2 ANQGSEA. CDR3 coding DNA: TGCAGCGTTGTCCCGTTCCCGGGAGAGACCCAGTACTTC. This encodes CSVVPFPGETQYF.

This clonotype has ten or more counts. The chain has TRBV3-1 and TRBJ2-1; D unresolved. The germline V gene encodes CDR1 LGHDT and CDR2 YNNKEL (reference sequence). The CDR3 totals 13 residues. V was clipped by 2 bases and J by 4 bases, with 6 bases between them. The CDR3 DNA follows: TGTGCCAGCAGCCAACTAGAATACAATGAGCAGTTCTTC. Protein product: CASSQLEYNEQFF.

This clonotype was observed at least ten times. The chain joins TRBV6-5 to TRBJ2-6, with D possibly being TRBD1 (6 bases). The germline gives CDR1 MNHEY, CDR2 SVGAGI. V was shortened by 2 bases and J by 3 bases, with 17 bases between the two germline ends. This CDR3 is built from 18 residues. CDR3 nucleotide sequence: TGTGCCAGCAGTTACGATGGGACACCTCCTGGTGGGGCCAACGTCCTGACTTTC. The encoded protein is CASSYDGTPPGGANVLTF.

The gene calls are TRBV11-2 and TRBJ2-1, with 7 bases that match TRBD1. V shed 5 bases and J 1 base; nucleotides not matched to a gene: 8. The CDR3 loop spans 16 amino acids. CDR1 is SGHAT and CDR2 is FQNNGV in the germline V gene. This chain's CDR3 is CASSPQGVPSYNEQFF. CDR3 bases: TGTGCCAGCAGCCCCCAGGGGGTCCCTTCCTACAATGAGCAGTTCTTC.

In this sample, this clonotype turned up many times. The J gene is TRBJ2-7, the V gene TRBV20-1; 7 positions agree with TRBD2. V lost 1 base, J lost 2 bases, and 8 bases stayed unmatched. Germline V gene sequence: CDR1 DFQATT, CDR2 SNEGSKA (reference sequence). This CDR3 has 15 amino acids. The CDR3 sequence: CSARGWWEGPYEQYF. For the CDR3, the DNA is TGCAGTGCTAGAGGATGGTGGGAGGGCCCCTACGAGCAGTACTTC.

The chain employs TRBV24-1 and TRBJ1-2, with TRBD1 matching 8 bases. CDR1 and CDR2 (germline): KGHDR, SFDVKD. The V and J ends lost 10 bases and 7 bases, in that order; junction bases with no gene match: 10. The CDR3 extends over 13 amino acids. CDR3 in amino acids: CATRRGQGGGYTF. The CDR3, as DNA: TGTGCCACGAGACGCGGACAGGGCGGTGGCTACACCTTC.

This clonotype was picked up a small number of times. The chain carries TRBV20-1 and TRBJ2-1, with D uncertain. V gave up 3 bases and J gave up 6 bases, with 18 bases separating them. The V gene's germline CDR1 is DFQATT and CDR2 SNEGSKA (reference sequence). The CDR3 has 15 residues. CDR3 amino acids: CSASAVLHPSNEQFF. CDR3 nucleotide sequence: TGCAGTGCTAGCGCGGTCCTTCACCCTTCCAATGAGCAGTTCTTC.

Many counts were recorded for this clonotype. This chain links TRBV15 with TRBJ1-2; D may be TRBD1 (6 bases). The germline V gene encodes CDR1 LNHNV and CDR2 YYDKDF (reference sequence). V was cut by 2 bases and J by 1 base, with 20 bases left in between. The CDR3 contains 18 residues. The CDR3 reads CATSRTSGAPKVNYGYTF. The CDR3 DNA is TGTGCCACCAGCAGAACATCAGGGGCCCCAAAAGTTAACTATGGCTACACCTTC.

In its sample, this clonotype was seen many times. J is TRBJ2-3 and V is TRBV5-6; 7 positions agree with TRBD1. The CDR3 is 16 residues long. The V gene end was trimmed by 3 bases and the J gene end by 3 bases; junction bases not matched to a gene: 10. The germline V gene encodes CDR1 SGHDT and CDR2 YYEEEE. CDR3 sequence reads: CASSSTGSSRTDTQYF. The CDR3 DNA follows: TGTGCCAGCAGCTCGACAGGGAGTTCGAGGACAGATACGCAGTATTTT.

The J gene is TRBJ2-1, the V gene TRBV29-1; D might be TRBD1 (6 bases). The V and J ends lost 3 bases and 6 bases respectively, with 15 bases between them. The germline V gene encodes CDR1 SQVTM and CDR2 ANQGSEA. This CDR3 comprises 14 residues. The CDR3: CSVDVARGGNEQFF. The DNA of the CDR3 is TGCAGCGTTGACGTCGCCAGGGGCGGCAATGAGCAGTTCTTC.

The rearrangement joins TRBV20-1 to TRBJ2-2; D unresolved. V lost 5 bases to trimming and J lost 3 bases, with 16 bases between them. This CDR3 comprises 15 residues. CDR1 is DFQATT and CDR2 is SNEGSKA in the germline V gene (reference sequence). In DNA, the CDR3 is TGCAGTGCTTTGGAGCAAGGCTCCTACACCGGGGAGCTGTTTTTT. Its protein product is CSALEQGSYTGELFF.

The chain couples TRBV3-1 to TRBJ2-4; D might be TRBD2 (7 bases). Germline V CDR1 and CDR2: LGHDT, YNNKEL (reference sequence). V was clipped by 0 bases and J by 6 bases, with 24 bases between them. The CDR3 sequence is 19 residues long. The CDR3 loop is CASSQDVNRLGGRVNIQYF. The CDR3 bases are TGTGCCAGCAGCCAAGACGTAAACCGCCTCGGGGGGCGAGTAAACATTCAGTACTTC.

The gene calls are TRBV6-1 and TRBJ2-1; TRBD2 matches 14 bases. Germline CDR1 and CDR2: MNHNS and SASEGT. The CDR3 loop spans 15 amino acids. J was trimmed by 10 bases and V by 8 bases; bases with no gene match: 10. For the CDR3, the DNA is TGTGCCAGCGAACTGACTAGCGGGGGGGCAGGGGAGCAGTTCTTC. It codes for CASELTSGGAGEQFF.

This clonotype was counted many times. CDR3 amino acids: CSARDSFIGGQLGTEAFF. The CDR3 nucleotides read TGCAGTGCTAGAGATTCATTTATCGGGGGGCAATTGGGCACTGAAGCTTTCTTT. The rearrangement links TRBV20-1 to TRBJ1-1, with a possible D match to TRBD1 (6 bases). This CDR3 contains 18 residues. Trimming removed 0 bases at V and 4 bases at J, with 24 bases between. The germline gives CDR1 DFQATT, CDR2 SNEGSKA (reference sequence).